The sequence of this T cell receptor beta chain was determined in a study of T cells in Graves' hyperthyroidism and ophthalmopathy. Hyperthyroidism was newly diagnosed in patients aged 18 to 65 (duration under 2 months). Amplified regions were TCR beta CDR3 sequences from RNA transcripts. Carried out on the TCR CDR3, a first-round RT-PCR used the HTBI primer set. A single record per CDR3 protein comes from TCRdb applying MiXCR to the multiplex PCR reads. Among 600,000 to 850,000 distinct CDR3 sequences, around 19% were seen once, and the ten largest hold over 15%. The source is a woman between 50 and 59 years old with Graves' hyperthyroidism that later progressed to Graves' ophthalmopathy. Sample: blood.

The DNA of the CDR3 is TGTGCCAGCAGTTTAGACAGCCTTCGGCGGAATCAGCCCCAGCATTTT. This translates into CASSLDSLRRNQPQHF. The V gene is TRBV12-3 or TRBV12-4, the J gene TRBJ1-5; no reliable D call. The length of the CDR3 is 16 residues. Trimming pared 1 base from V and 4 bases from J, leaving 14 bases between.